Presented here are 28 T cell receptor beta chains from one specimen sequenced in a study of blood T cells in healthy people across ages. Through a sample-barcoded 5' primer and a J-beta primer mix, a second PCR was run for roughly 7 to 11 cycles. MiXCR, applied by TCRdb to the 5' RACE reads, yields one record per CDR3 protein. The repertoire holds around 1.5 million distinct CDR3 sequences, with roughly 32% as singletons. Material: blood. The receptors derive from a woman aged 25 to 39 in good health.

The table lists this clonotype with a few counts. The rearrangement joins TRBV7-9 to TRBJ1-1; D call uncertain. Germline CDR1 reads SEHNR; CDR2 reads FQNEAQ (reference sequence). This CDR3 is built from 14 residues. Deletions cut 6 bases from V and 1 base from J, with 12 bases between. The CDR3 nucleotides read TGTGCCAGCAGTTACTCCCAGTGGAACACTGAAGCTTTCTTT. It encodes CASSYSQWNTEAFF.

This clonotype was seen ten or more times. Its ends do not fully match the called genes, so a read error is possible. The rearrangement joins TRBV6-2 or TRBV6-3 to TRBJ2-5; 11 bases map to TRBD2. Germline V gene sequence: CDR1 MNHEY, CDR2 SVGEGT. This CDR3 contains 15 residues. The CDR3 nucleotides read TGCGCCAGCAGCTACGGACTAGCGGGTGGGGAGACCCAGTACTTC. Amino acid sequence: CASSYGLAGGETQYF.

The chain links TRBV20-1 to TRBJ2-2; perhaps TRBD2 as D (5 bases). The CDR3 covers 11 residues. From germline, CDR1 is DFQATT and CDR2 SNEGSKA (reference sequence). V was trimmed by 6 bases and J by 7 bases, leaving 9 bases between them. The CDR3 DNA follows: TGCAGTGCCGATACTAGCGGGGAGCTGTTTTTT. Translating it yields CSADTSGELFF.

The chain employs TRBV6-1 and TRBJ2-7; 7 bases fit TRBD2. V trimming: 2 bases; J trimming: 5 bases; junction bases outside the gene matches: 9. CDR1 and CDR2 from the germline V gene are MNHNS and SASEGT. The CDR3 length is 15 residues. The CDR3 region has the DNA TGTGCCAGCAGTGAATGGTTGCGGGAGTCGGACGAGCAGTACTTC. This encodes CASSEWLRESDEQYF.

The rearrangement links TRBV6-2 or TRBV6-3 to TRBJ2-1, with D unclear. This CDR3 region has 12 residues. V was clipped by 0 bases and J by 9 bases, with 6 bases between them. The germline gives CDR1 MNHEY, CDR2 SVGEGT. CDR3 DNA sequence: TGTGCCAGCAGTTACTCGTTGGGTGAGCAGTTCTTC. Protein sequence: CASSYSLGEQFF.

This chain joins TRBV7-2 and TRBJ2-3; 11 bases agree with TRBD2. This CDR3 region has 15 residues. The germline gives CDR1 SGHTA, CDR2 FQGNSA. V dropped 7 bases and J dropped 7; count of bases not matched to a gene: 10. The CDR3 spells CASTPLAGVGNTQYF. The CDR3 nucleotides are TGTGCCAGCACCCCACTAGCGGGAGTAGGAAATACGCAGTATTTT.

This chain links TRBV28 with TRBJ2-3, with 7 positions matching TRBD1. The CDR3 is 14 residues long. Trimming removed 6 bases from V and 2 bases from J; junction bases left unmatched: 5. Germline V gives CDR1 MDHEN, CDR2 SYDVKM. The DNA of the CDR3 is TGTGCCAGCAGCATACAGGGGAACACAGATACGCAGTATTTT. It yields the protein CASSIQGNTDTQYF.

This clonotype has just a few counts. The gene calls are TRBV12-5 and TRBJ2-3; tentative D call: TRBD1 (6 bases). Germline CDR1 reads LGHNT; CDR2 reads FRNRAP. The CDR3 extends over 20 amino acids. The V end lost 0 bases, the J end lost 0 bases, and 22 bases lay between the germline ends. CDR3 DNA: TGTGCTAGTGGTTTGGTACTAGGGACACCAGATCCGGCTAGCACAGATACGCAGTATTTT. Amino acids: CASGLVLGTPDPASTDTQYF.

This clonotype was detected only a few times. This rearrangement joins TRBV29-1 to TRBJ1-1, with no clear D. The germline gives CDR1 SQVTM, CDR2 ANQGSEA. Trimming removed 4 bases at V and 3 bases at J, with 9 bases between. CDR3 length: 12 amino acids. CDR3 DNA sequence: TGCAGCGTTGGTTTGGACCACACTGAAGCTTTCTTT. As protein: CSVGLDHTEAFF.

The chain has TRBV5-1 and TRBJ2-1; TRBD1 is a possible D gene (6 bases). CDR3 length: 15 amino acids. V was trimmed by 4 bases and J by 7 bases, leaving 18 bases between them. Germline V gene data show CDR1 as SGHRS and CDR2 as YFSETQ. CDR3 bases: TGCGCCAGCAGCCCCCGTACAGGGTCAAAAAATGAGCAGTTCTTC. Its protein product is CASSPRTGSKNEQFF.

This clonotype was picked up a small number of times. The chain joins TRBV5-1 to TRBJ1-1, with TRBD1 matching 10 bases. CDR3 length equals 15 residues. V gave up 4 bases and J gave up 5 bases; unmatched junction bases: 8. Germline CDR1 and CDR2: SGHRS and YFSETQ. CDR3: CASSLQTGGQTEAFF. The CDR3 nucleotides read TGCGCCAGCAGCCTGCAGACAGGGGGCCAGACTGAAGCTTTCTTT.

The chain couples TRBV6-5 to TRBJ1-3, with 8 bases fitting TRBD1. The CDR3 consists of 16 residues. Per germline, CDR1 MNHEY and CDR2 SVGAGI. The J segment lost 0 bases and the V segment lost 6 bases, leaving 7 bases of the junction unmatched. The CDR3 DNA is TGTGCCAGCAGCTACGGGACAGGAAGCTCTGGAAACACCATATATTTT. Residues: CASSYGTGSSGNTIYF.

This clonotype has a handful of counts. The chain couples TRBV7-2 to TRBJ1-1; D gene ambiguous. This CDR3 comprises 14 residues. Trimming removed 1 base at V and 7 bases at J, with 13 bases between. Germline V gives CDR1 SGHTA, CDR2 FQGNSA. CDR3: CASSLERGYHEAFF. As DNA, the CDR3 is TGTGCCAGCAGCTTAGAGCGAGGGTACCATGAAGCTTTCTTT.

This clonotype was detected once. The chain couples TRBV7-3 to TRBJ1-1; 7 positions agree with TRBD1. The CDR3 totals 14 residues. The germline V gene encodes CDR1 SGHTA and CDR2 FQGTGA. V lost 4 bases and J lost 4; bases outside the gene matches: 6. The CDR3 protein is CASSSRTGSTEAFF. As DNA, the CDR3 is TGTGCCAGCAGCTCAAGGACAGGTAGCACTGAAGCTTTCTTT.

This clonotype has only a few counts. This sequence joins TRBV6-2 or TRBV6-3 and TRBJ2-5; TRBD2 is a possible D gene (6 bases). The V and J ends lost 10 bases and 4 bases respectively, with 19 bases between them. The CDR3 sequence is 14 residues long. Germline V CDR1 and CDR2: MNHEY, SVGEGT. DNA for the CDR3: TGTGCCACCTCTCCAGTACGGCGGGGAGAGACCCAGTACTTC. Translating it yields CATSPVRRGETQYF.

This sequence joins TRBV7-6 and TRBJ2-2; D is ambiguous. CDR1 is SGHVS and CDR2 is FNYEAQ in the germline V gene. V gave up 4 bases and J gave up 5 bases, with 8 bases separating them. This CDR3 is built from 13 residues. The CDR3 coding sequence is TGTGCCAGCAGCTCCCGGCGGACCGGGGAGCTGTTTTTT. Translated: CASSSRRTGELFF.

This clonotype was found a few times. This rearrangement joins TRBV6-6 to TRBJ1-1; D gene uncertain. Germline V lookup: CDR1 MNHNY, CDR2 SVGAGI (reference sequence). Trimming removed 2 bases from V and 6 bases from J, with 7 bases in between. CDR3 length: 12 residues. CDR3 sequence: CASSYGGPEAFF. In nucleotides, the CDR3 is TGTGCCAGCAGTTACGGTGGACCTGAAGCTTTCTTT.

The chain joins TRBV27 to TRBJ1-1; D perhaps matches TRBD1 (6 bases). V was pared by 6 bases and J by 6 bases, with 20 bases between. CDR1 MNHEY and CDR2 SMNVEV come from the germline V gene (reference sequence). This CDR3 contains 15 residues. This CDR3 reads CASSMGASWRPEAFF. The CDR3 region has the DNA TGTGCCAGCAGCATGGGGGCTAGTTGGAGACCTGAAGCTTTCTTT.

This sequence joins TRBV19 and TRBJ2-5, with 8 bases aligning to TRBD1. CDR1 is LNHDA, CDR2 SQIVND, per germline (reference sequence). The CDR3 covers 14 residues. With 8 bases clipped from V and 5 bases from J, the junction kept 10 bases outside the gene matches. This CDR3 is CASGWPGGPETQYF. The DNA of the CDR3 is TGTGCCAGTGGGTGGCCAGGGGGCCCGGAGACCCAGTACTTC.

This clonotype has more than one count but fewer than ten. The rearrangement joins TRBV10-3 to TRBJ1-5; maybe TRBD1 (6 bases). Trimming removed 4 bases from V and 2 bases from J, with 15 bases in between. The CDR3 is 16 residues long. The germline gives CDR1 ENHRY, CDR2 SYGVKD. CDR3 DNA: TGTGCCATCAGTGGGTCTCAGGGGTCAGGCAATCAGCCCCAGCATTTT. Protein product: CAISGSQGSGNQPQHF.

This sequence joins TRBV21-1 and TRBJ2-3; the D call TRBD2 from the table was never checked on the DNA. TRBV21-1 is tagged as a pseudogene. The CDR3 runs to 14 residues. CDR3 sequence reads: CASSRRLHTDTQYF. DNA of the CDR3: TGTGCCAGCAGCCGGAGACTACACACAGATACGCAGTATTTT.

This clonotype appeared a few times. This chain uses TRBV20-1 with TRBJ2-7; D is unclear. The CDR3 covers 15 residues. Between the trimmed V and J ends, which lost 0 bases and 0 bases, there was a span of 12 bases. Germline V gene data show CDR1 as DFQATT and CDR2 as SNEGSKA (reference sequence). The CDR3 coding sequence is TGCAGTGCTAGAGATCTTAGACTCAGCTCCTACGAGCAGTACTTC. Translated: CSARDLRLSSYEQYF.

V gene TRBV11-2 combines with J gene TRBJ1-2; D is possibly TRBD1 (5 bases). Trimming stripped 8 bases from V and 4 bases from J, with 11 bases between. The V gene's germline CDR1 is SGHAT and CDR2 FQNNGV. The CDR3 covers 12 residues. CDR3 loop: CASVGGPYGYTF. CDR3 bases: TGTGCCAGCGTCGGGGGTCCCTATGGCTACACCTTC.

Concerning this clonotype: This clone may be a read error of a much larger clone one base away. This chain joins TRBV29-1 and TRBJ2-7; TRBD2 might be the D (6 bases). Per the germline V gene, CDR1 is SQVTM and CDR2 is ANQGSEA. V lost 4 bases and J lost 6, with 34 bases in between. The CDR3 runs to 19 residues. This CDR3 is CSVAGFRGQTSGGIREQYF. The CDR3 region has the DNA TGCAGCGTTGCGGGTTTTAGGGGCCAAACATCGGGCGGGATCCGCGAGCAGTACTTC.

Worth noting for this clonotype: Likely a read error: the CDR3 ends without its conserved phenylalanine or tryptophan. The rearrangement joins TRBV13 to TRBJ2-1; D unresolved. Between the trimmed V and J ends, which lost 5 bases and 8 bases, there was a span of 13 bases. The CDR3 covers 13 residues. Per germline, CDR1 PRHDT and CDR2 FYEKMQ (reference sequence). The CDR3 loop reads CASSKPQGDEQFV. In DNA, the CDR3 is TGTGCCAGCAGCAAGCCCCAAGGCGATGAGCAGTTCGTC.

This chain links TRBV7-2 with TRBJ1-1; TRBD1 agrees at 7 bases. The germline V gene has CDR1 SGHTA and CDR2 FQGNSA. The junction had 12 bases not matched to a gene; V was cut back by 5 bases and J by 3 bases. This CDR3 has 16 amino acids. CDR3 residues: CASSVGQEGRYTEAFF. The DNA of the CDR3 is TGTGCCAGCAGCGTAGGACAGGAGGGTCGATACACTGAAGCTTTCTTT. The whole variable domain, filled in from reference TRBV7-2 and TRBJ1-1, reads GAGVSQSPSNKVTEKGKDVELRCDPISGHTALYWYRQSLGQGLEFLIYFQGNSAPDKSGLPSDRFSAERTGGSVSTLTIQRTQQEDSAVYLCASSVGQEGRYTEAFFGQGTRLTVV.

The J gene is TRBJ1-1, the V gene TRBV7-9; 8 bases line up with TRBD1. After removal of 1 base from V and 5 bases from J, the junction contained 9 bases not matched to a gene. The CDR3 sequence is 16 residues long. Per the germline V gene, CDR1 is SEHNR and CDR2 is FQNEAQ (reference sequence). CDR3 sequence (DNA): TGTGCCAGCAGCTTAGGGCTCGGACAGGGAACGACTGAAGCTTTCTTT. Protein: CASSLGLGQGTTEAFF.

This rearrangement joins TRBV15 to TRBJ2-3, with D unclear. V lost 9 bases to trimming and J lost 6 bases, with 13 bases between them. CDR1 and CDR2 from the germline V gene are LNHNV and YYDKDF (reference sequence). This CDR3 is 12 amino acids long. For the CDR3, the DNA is TGTGCCACGGCAGAAACGTCCGATACGCAGTATTTT. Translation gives CATAETSDTQYF.